This T cell receptor beta chain emerged from a study of Ad26.COV2.S vaccination and SARS-CoV-2 variants. The CDR3 runs 16 residues. The ends were cut back, 0 bases at V and 0 bases at J, with 10 bases in the middle. The germline V gene encodes CDR1 MNHEY and CDR2 SVGAGI. TCRdb's table, derived via immunoSEQ multiplex PCR, lists solely in-frame clones and lacks some. The repertoire holds about 250,000 clones, 87% seen once, with roughly 3.5% in the top ten. Described treatment: 19 received Ad26.COV2.S at low or high dose, single or two shots; roughly five received placebo; per-sample allocation not given. The study sampled participants on day 63 after the first vaccine or placebo injection.

The receptor was isolated from a person aged 18 to 59 who received the Ad26.COV2.S COVID-19 vaccine or a placebo. The V and J genes are TRBV6-5 and TRBJ2-3; TRBD1 is a possible D gene (6 bases). This specimen was peripheral blood, taken in a trial of Ad26.COV2.S vaccine versus placebo. Here the CDR3 reads CASSYSSGDSTDTQYF. CDR3 DNA: TGTGCCAGCAGTTACTCATCAGGGGATAGCACAGATACGCAGTATTTT.